The clone carrying this T cell receptor beta chain was counted ten times or more. This sample was taken from a study of T cells after yellow fever vaccination. At the level of the study: Memory subsets EM, EMRA, CM and Tscm were separated by sorting based on CD3, CD45RA, CCR7 and CD95. Preparing low-cell-number fractions relied on SMART-Seq v4 Ultra Low Input.

Study-wide results and limits: Abundant contaminating clonotypes from the bulk population could appear in FACS-sorted repertoires.

TCRdb reprocessed the 5' RACE reads with MiXCR, giving one entry per CDR3 protein. The sample consists of 30,000 or so distinct CDR3 sequences, around 7% of them appearing once. V lost 2 bases to trimming and J lost 1 base, with 17 bases between them. Germline values: CDR1 MNHEY, CDR2 SVGAGI. The CDR3 has 17 residues. The chain employs TRBV6-5 and TRBJ1-2; D might be TRBD1 (6 bases). This clonotype was sampled from a man younger than 35 who received the YFV17D yellow fever vaccine. This sample comprised PBMCs, either bulk or a sorted T-cell subset (CD4+, CD8+, memory, or dextramer-sorted; not recorded which), obtained on the day of the first yellow fever vaccination. The CDR3 spells CASSYKVAGAINYGYTF. CDR3 bases: TGTGCCAGCAGTTACAAAGTCGCAGGGGCAATTAACTATGGCTACACCTTC.